Listed below are T cell receptor beta chains from one sample, sequenced in a study of blood T cell repertoires in COVID-19. Some clones are missing from TCRdb's copy, which holds only in-frame ones; the method was immunoSEQ multiplex PCR. The sample has roughly 120,000 clones; 85% are singletons. Sequenced: peripheral blood. The source of these receptors is a man between 40 and 49 years old with acute or convalescent COVID-19. Each CDR3 is given with its conserved first and last residue. The D gene is left open where the match is weak. Not all rows give a size; the values are once, few, many and, for expanded clones, a class.

clone size: .
V gene: TRBV6-4
J gene: TRBJ1-1
D gene: TRBD1
CDR3 DNA: TGTGCCAGCAGTTCCAACAGGGGGGGCACTGAAGCTTTCTTT
CDR3 protein: CASSSNRGGTEAFF

clone size: few
V gene: TRBV25-1
J gene: TRBJ2-2
D gene: TRBD1
CDR3 DNA: TGTGCCAGCAGAGGACAGGGGGACACCGGGGAGCTGTTTTTT
CDR3 protein: CASRGQGDTGELFF

clone size: .
V gene: TRBV21-1
J gene: TRBJ2-5
D gene: .
CDR3 DNA: TGTGCCAGCAGCAAGGTCGTCGAGCGGGGGGTTCAAGAGACCCAGTACTTC
CDR3 protein: CASSKVVERGVQETQYF

clone size: .
V gene: TRBV5-4
J gene: TRBJ2-7
D gene: TRBD2
CDR3 DNA: TGTGCCAGCAGCTTGGCAGCGGGAGACGAGCAGTACTTC
CDR3 protein: CASSLAAGDEQYF

clone size: .
V gene: TRBV4-2
J gene: TRBJ1-5
D gene: .
CDR3 DNA: TGTGCCAGCAGCCAAGCGGATCCGGGGAACCCCCAGCATTTT
CDR3 protein: CASSQADPGNPQHF

clone size: .
V gene: TRBV19
J gene: TRBJ2-5
D gene: TRBD2
CDR3 DNA: TGTGCCAGTAGAGACGGGGGGGCAGAGACCCAGTACTTC
CDR3 protein: CASRDGGAETQYF

clone size: .
V gene: TRBV4-2
J gene: TRBJ2-6
D gene: .
CDR3 DNA: TGTGCCAGCAGCCAAACCTCAGAGGGTTCTGGGGCCAACGTCCTGACTTTC
CDR3 protein: CASSQTSEGSGANVLTF

clone size: .
V gene: TRBV7-3
J gene: TRBJ1-6
D gene: .
CDR3 DNA: TGTGCCAGCAGCTTAACGGCAGGGTTGGCTTCACCCCTCCACTTT
CDR3 protein: CASSLTAGLASPLHF

clone size: .
V gene: TRBV25-1
J gene: TRBJ1-4
D gene: .
CDR3 DNA: TGTGCCAGCAGTGAATTGGGCACCAGGGGCCTATCTGAAAAACTGTTTTTT
CDR3 protein: CASSELGTRGLSEKLFF

clone size: .
V gene: TRBV7-2
J gene: TRBJ1-2
D gene: TRBD1
CDR3 DNA: TGTGCCACCGGCGGACAGGGTAGGAACTATGGCTACACCTTC
CDR3 protein: CATGGQGRNYGYTF

clone size: .
V gene: TRBV11-2
J gene: TRBJ2-2
D gene: .
CDR3 DNA: TGTGCCAGCAGCCTCCGACAGTTCGCGAACACCGGGGAGCTGTTTTTT
CDR3 protein: CASSLRQFANTGELFF

clone size: .
V gene: TRBV27
J gene: TRBJ1-2
D gene: TRBD1
CDR3 DNA: TGTGCCAGCAGTCCCCGACAGGGCAAGGGCTACACCTTC
CDR3 protein: CASSPRQGKGYTF

clone size: .
V gene: TRBV3-1/TRBV3-2
J gene: TRBJ2-3
D gene: TRBD2
CDR3 DNA: TGTGCCAGCAGGACTAGCGGGGGCACAGATACGCAGTATTTT
CDR3 protein: CASRTSGGTDTQYF

clone size: .
V gene: TRBV2
J gene: TRBJ1-2
D gene: TRBD1
CDR3 DNA: TGTGCCAGCGGGGGACAGGGGCGGAACTATGGCTACACCTTC
CDR3 protein: CASGGQGRNYGYTF

clone size: .
V gene: TRBV6-5
J gene: TRBJ1-5
D gene: .
CDR3 DNA: TGTGCCAGCAGTTACGTTTACCCAGGGGAGGGTCAGCCCCAGCATTTT
CDR3 protein: CASSYVYPGEGQPQHF

clone size: .
V gene: TRBV29-1
J gene: TRBJ2-7
D gene: TRBD2
CDR3 DNA: TGCAGCGTTGAATCGGTAGCGGGGGGAAGCTCCTACGAGCAGTACTTC
CDR3 protein: CSVESVAGGSSYEQYF

clone size: .
V gene: TRBV7-2
J gene: TRBJ1-5
D gene: .
CDR3 DNA: TGTGCCAGCAGCTTAGGTGGGGGGAGTGACGCAATTCAGCCCCAGCATTTT
CDR3 protein: CASSLGGGSDAIQPQHF

clone size: .
V gene: TRBV3-1/TRBV3-2
J gene: TRBJ2-7
D gene: .
CDR3 DNA: TGTGCCAGCAGCCCGTCCGGGCGGGGGCAAAAGACCTACGAGCAGTACTTC
CDR3 protein: CASSPSGRGQKTYEQYF

clone size: .
V gene: TRBV5-6
J gene: TRBJ2-7
D gene: TRBD1
CDR3 DNA: TGTGCCAGCAGCTTAGGGGACAGGGGCCCTAATGGGCAGTACTTC
CDR3 protein: CASSLGDRGPNGQYF

clone size: .
V gene: TRBV6-2/TRBV6-3
J gene: TRBJ2-7
D gene: TRBD2
CDR3 DNA: TGTGCCAGCAGTTACTCGATTCCGGGAGGCGAGCAGTACTTC
CDR3 protein: CASSYSIPGGEQYF

clone size: once
V gene: TRBV19
J gene: TRBJ1-1
D gene: TRBD1
CDR3 DNA: TGTGCCAGTACCGAACCCCGACAGGGGAAGGTGAACACTGAAGCTTTCTTT
CDR3 protein: CASTEPRQGKVNTEAFF

clone size: .
V gene: TRBV19
J gene: TRBJ1-2
D gene: .
CDR3 DNA: TGTGCCAGCCTCCCCCATGGGCGTGACTATGGCTACACCTTC
CDR3 protein: CASLPHGRDYGYTF

clone size: .
V gene: TRBV19
J gene: TRBJ2-2
D gene: TRBD1
CDR3 DNA: TGTGCCAGTAGTAGGACAGGGGACACCGGGGAGCTGTTTTTT
CDR3 protein: CASSRTGDTGELFF

clone size: once
V gene: TRBV30
J gene: TRBJ1-1
D gene: TRBD1
CDR3 DNA: TGTGCCTGGAGTTCCTGGACAGGGAAGGATGGGAACACTGAAGCTTTCTTT
CDR3 protein: CAWSSWTGKDGNTEAFF

clone size: .
V gene: TRBV13
J gene: TRBJ2-7
D gene: .
CDR3 DNA: TGTGCCAGCAGCTTCACAGCGGCCCCCTACGAGCAGTACTTC
CDR3 protein: CASSFTAAPYEQYF

clone size: .
V gene: TRBV6-5
J gene: TRBJ1-1
D gene: .
CDR3 DNA: TGTGCCAGCCACCCAGGACAGAACACTGAAGCTTTCTTT
CDR3 protein: CASHPGQNTEAFF

clone size: few
V gene: TRBV10-3
J gene: TRBJ1-1
D gene: .
CDR3 DNA: TGTGCCATCAGTGAAGGGAGGACTGAAGCTTTCTTT
CDR3 protein: CAISEGRTEAFF

clone size: once
V gene: TRBV7-3
J gene: TRBJ2-5
D gene: .
CDR3 DNA: TGTGCCAGCAGCCCCTCCTCGCTAGGGACCCAGTACTTC
CDR3 protein: CASSPSSLGTQYF

clone size: .
V gene: TRBV7-3
J gene: TRBJ1-2
D gene: .
CDR3 DNA: TGTGCCAGCAGCTTAACGGGGGTTGCGGGGCGATATTATGGCTACACCTTC
CDR3 protein: CASSLTGVAGRYYGYTF

clone size: .
V gene: TRBV6-2/TRBV6-3
J gene: TRBJ2-1
D gene: TRBD1
CDR3 DNA: TGTGCCAGCAGTACCGGACAGGTACCAACTAACGGTGAGCAGTTCTTC
CDR3 protein: CASSTGQVPTNGEQFF

clone size: .
V gene: TRBV6-5
J gene: TRBJ1-3
D gene: TRBD1
CDR3 DNA: TGTGCCAGCAGTACCCGGGACAGAGGCGGCACCATATATTTT
CDR3 protein: CASSTRDRGGTIYF

clone size: .
V gene: TRBV5-4
J gene: TRBJ1-4
D gene: TRBD1
CDR3 DNA: TGTGCCAGCAGCTTAACAGGGGAAGGTGAAAAACTGTTTTTT
CDR3 protein: CASSLTGEGEKLFF

clone size: few
V gene: TRBV6-5
J gene: TRBJ2-7
D gene: TRBD1
CDR3 DNA: TGTGCCAGCACTTGGACAGGGCTATCCTACGAGCAGTACTTC
CDR3 protein: CASTWTGLSYEQYF

clone size: .
V gene: TRBV11-2
J gene: TRBJ1-3
D gene: TRBD1
CDR3 DNA: TGTGCCAGCAGCCCACGGACAGGGGGCTCGTCAGGAAACACCATATATTTT
CDR3 protein: CASSPRTGGSSGNTIYF

clone size: few
V gene: TRBV7-2
J gene: TRBJ1-4
D gene: TRBD1
CDR3 DNA: TGTGCCAGCAGCTTAAGATCGACAGGGGGAAATGAAAAACTGTTTTTT
CDR3 protein: CASSLRSTGGNEKLFF

clone size: .
V gene: TRBV9
J gene: TRBJ2-3
D gene: TRBD2
CDR3 DNA: TGTGCCAGCAGCCCGCAACTGGGACTAGGGACAGATACGCAGTATTTT
CDR3 protein: CASSPQLGLGTDTQYF

clone size: .
V gene: TRBV4-2
J gene: TRBJ2-5
D gene: .
CDR3 DNA: TGTGCCAGCTCAAATGCGAGGTGGGAGACCCAGTACTTC
CDR3 protein: CASSNARWETQYF

clone size: .
V gene: TRBV28
J gene: TRBJ2-5
D gene: TRBD2
CDR3 DNA: TGTGCCAGCAGTTTAGCTAGCGGGAGTGGAACCCAGTACTTC
CDR3 protein: CASSLASGSGTQYF

clone size: .
V gene: TRBV18
J gene: TRBJ1-6
D gene: .
CDR3 DNA: TGTGCCAGCTCACCACAGGAGTCCAGGGGTTATAATTCACCCCTCCACTTT
CDR3 protein: CASSPQESRGYNSPLHF

clone size: .
V gene: TRBV5-5
J gene: TRBJ1-1
D gene: .
CDR3 DNA: TGTGCCAGCAGCGAACAGGGCCAAGCAATGGCTTTCTTT
CDR3 protein: CASSEQGQAMAFF

clone size: .
V gene: TRBV10-1
J gene: TRBJ2-7
D gene: .
CDR3 DNA: TGCGCCAGCAGTGAGTCGTGGAGGGTCGTAGACGAGCAGTACTTC
CDR3 protein: CASSESWRVVDEQYF

clone size: .
V gene: TRBV4-1
J gene: TRBJ2-3
D gene: .
CDR3 DNA: TGCGCCAGCAGCCAAGATCGGGGGGCCACAGATACGCAGTATTTT
CDR3 protein: CASSQDRGATDTQYF

clone size: .
V gene: TRBV10-1
J gene: TRBJ1-1
D gene: TRBD1
CDR3 DNA: TGCGCCAGCAGTCCACAGGACAGGGGGCATTTGAGGAACACTGAAGCTTTCTTT
CDR3 protein: CASSPQDRGHLRNTEAFF

clone size: .
V gene: TRBV4-2
J gene: TRBJ1-4
D gene: TRBD1
CDR3 DNA: TGTGCCAGCAGCCAAGGAGGGACAGTTGGTAAACTGTTTTTT
CDR3 protein: CASSQGGTVGKLFF

clone size: .
V gene: TRBV28
J gene: TRBJ1-1
D gene: TRBD1
CDR3 DNA: TGTGCCACCACCCCCCCGGGACAGACTGAAGCTTTCTTT
CDR3 protein: CATTPPGQTEAFF